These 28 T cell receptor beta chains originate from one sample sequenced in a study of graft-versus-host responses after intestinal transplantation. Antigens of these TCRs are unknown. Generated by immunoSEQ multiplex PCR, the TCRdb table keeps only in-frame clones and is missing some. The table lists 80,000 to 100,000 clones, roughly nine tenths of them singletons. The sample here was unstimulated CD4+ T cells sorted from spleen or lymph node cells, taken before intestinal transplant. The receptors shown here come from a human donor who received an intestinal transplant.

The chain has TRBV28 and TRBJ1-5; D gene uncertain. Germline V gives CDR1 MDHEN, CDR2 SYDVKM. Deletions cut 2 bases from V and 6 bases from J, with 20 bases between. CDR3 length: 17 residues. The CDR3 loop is CASSLDLGRGGSQPQHF. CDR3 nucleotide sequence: TGTGCCAGCAGTTTAGATCTTGGCCGCGGAGGATCTCAGCCCCAGCATTTT.

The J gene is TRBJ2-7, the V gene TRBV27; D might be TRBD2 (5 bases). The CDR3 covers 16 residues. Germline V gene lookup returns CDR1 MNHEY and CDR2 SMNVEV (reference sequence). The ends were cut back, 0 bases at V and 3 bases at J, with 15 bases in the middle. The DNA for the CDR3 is TGTGCCAGCAGTTTATCGGAGGCAGTATTCCGCTACGAGCAGTACTTC. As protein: CASSLSEAVFRYEQYF.

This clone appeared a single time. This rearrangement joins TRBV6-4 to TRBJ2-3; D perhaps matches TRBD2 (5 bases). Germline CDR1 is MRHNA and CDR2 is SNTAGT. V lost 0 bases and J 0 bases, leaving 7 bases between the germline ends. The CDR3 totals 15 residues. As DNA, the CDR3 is TGTGCCAGCAGTGACTCTGGCGGGAGCACAGATACGCAGTATTTT. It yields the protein CASSDSGGSTDTQYF.

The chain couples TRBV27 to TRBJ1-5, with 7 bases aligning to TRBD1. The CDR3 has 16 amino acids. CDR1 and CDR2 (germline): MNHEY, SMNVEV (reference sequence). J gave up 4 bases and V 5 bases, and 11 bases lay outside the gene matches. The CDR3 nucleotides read TGTGCCAGCAGTCCAACCGGGACAGCCGGTAATCAGCCCCAGCATTTT. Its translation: CASSPTGTAGNQPQHF.

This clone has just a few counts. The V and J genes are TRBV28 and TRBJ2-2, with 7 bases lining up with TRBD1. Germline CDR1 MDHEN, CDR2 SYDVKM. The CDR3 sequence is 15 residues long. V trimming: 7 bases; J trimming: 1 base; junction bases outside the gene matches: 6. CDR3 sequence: CASTLDRRNTGELFF. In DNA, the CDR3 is TGTGCCAGCACCCTGGACAGGAGGAACACCGGGGAGCTGTTTTTT.

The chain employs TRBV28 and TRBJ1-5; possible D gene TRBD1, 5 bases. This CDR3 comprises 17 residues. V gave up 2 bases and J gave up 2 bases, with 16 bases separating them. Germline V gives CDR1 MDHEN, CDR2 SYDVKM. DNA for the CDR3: TGTGCCAGCAGTTTACGGCGGGGCTCTGAGCGCAATCAGCCCCAGCATTTT. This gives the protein CASSLRRGSERNQPQHF. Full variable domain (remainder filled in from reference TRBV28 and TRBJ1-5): DVKVTQSSRYLVKRTGEKVFLECVQDMDHENMFWYRQDPGLGLRLIYFSYDVKMKEKGDIPEGYSVSREKKERFSLILESASTNQTSMYLCASSLRRGSERNQPQHFGDGTRLSIL.

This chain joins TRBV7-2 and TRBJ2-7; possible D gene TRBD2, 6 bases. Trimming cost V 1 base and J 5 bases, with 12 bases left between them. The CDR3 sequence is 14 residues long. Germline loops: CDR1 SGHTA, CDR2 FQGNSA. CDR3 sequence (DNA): TGTGCCAGCAGCTTAGACTCGGGGAGGAACGAGCAGTACTTC. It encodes CASSLDSGRNEQYF.

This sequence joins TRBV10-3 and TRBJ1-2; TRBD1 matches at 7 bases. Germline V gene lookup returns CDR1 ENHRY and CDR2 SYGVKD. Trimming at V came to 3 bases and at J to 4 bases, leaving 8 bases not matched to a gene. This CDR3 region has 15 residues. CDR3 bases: TGTGCCATCAGTGACCCCGGGACAGCGGTCTATGGCTACACCTTC. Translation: CAISDPGTAVYGYTF.

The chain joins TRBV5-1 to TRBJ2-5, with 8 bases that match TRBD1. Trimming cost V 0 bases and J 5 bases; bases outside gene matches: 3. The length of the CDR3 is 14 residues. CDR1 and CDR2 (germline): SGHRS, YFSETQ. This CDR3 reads CASSLDRGVETQYF. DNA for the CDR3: TGCGCCAGCAGCTTGGACAGGGGGGTTGAGACCCAGTACTTC.

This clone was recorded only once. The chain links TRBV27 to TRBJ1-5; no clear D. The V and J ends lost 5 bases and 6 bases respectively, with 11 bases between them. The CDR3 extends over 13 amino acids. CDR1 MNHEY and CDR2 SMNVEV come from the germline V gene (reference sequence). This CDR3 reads CASSLRWAQPQHF. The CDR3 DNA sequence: TGTGCCAGCAGTCTACGTTGGGCTCAGCCCCAGCATTTT.

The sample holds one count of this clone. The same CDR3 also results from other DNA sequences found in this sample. The CDR3 DNA reads TGTGCCAGCAGCGTGGGAGGGTCCACAGATACGCAGTATTTT. It codes for CASSVGGSTDTQYF. J is TRBJ2-3 and V is TRBV9, with 7 bases lining up with TRBD2. The V segment lost 2 bases and the J segment 2 bases; nucleotides outside the gene matches: 2. Germline V gene lookup returns CDR1 SGDLS and CDR2 YYNGEE. The CDR3 is 14 amino acids.

The DNA for the CDR3 is TGTGCCAGCAGCGCTCCAGTAGGGCTAGCGGGTCGCACAGATACGCAGTATTTT. Its translation is CASSAPVGLAGRTDTQYF. V gene TRBV9 combines with J gene TRBJ2-3, with TRBD2 identical over 8 bases. With V trimmed by 3 bases and J by 1 base, 13 bases remained unmatched. The CDR3 contains 18 residues. Germline V CDR1 and CDR2: SGDLS, YYNGEE.

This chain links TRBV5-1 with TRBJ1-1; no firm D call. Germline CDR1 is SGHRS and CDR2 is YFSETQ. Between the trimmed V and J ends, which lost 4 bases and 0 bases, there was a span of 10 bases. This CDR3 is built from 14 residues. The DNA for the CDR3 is TGCGCCAGCAGCCCTCAGGCCCTGAACACTGAAGCTTTCTTT. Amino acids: CASSPQALNTEAFF.

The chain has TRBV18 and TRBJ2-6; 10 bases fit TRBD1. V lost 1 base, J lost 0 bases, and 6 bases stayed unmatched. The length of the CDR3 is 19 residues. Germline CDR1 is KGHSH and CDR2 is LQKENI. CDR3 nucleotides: TGTGCCAGCTCACCACTTTTGACAGGGGGCCCCTCTGGGGCCAACGTCCTGACTTTC. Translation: CASSPLLTGGPSGANVLTF.

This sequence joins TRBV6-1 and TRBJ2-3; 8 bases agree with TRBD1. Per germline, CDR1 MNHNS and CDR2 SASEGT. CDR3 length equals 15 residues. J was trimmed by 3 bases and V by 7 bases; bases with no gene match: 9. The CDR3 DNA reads TGTGCCAGCAATCCGACCTGGACAGGGACAGATACGCAGTATTTT. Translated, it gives CASNPTWTGTDTQYF.

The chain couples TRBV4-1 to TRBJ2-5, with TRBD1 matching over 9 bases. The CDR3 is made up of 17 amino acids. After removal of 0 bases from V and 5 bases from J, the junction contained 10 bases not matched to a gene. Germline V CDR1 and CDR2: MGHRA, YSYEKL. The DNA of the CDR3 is TGCGCCAGCAGCCAAGAAAAGGGGACAGGGTCGCCCGAGACCCAGTACTTC. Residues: CASSQEKGTGSPETQYF.

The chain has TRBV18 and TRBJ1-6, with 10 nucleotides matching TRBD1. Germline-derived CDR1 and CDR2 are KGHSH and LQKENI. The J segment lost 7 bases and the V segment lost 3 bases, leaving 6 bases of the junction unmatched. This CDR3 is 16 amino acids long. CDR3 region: CASSPPMGQGNSPLHF. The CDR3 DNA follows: TGTGCCAGCTCACCCCCGATGGGACAGGGGAATTCACCCCTCCACTTT.

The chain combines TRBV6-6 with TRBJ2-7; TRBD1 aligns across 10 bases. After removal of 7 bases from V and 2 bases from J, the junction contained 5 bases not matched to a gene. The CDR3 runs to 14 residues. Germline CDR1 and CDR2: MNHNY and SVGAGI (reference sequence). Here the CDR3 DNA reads TGTGCCAGCAAACGAGGGACAGGGGCCTACGAGCAGTACTTC. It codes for CASKRGTGAYEQYF.

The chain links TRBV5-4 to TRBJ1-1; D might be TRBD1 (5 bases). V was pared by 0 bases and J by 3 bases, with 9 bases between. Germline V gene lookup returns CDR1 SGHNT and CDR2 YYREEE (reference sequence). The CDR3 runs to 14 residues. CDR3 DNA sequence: TGTGCCAGCAGCTTGGGAGGAGGGGACACTGAAGCTTTCTTT. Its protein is CASSLGGGDTEAFF.

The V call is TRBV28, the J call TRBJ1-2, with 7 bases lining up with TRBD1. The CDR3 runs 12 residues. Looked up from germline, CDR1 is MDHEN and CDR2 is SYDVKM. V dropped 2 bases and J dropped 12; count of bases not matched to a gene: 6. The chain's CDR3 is CASSLGQGVNTF. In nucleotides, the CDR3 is TGTGCCAGCAGTTTAGGGCAGGGGGTTAACACCTTC.

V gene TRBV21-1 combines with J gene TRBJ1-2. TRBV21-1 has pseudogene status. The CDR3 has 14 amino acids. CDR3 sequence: CASSKNGCNYGYTF. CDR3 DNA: TGTGCCAGCAGCAAAAACGGGTGCAACTATGGCTACACCTTC.

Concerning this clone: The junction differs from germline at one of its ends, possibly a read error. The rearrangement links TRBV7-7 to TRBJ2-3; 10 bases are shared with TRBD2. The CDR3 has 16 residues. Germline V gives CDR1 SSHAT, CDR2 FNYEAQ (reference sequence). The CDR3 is CASSLGAGGNTDTQYF. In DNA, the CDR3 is TGTGCTAGCAGCTTAGGAGCGGGGGGGAATACAGATACGCAGTATTTT.

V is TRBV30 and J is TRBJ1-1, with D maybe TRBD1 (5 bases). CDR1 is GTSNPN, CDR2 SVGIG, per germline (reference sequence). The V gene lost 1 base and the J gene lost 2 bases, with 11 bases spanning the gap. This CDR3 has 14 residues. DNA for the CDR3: TGTGCCTGGAGTGGACAGCCAACCAACACTGAAGCTTTCTTT. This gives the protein CAWSGQPTNTEAFF.

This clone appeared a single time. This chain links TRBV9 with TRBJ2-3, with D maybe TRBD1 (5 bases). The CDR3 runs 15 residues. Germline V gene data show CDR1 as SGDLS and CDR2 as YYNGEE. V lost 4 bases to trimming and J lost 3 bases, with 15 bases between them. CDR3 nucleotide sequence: TGTGCCAGCAGCCCACGGGCCAGGGCAACAGATACGCAGTATTTT. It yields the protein CASSPRARATDTQYF.

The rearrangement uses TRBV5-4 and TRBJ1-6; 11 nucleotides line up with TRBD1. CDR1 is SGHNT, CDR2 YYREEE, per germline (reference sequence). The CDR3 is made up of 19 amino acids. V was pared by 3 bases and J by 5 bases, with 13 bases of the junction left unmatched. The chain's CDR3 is CASSSPGQGVISDNSPLHF. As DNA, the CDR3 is TGTGCCAGCAGCTCCCCGGGACAGGGGGTCATTTCGGATAATTCACCCCTCCACTTT.

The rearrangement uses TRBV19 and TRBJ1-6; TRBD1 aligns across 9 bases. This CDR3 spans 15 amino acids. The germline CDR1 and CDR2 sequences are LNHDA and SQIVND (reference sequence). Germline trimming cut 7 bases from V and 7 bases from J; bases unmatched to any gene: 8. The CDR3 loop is CASTETGTGNSPLHF. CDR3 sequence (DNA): TGTGCCAGTACCGAAACCGGGACAGGGAATTCACCCCTCCACTTT.

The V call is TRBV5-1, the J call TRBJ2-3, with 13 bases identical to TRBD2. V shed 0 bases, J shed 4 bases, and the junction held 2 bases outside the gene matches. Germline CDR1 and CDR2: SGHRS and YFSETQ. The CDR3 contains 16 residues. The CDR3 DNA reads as TGCGCCAGCAGCTTGGAACTAGCGGGAGGGGCAGATACGCAGTATTTT. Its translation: CASSLELAGGADTQYF.

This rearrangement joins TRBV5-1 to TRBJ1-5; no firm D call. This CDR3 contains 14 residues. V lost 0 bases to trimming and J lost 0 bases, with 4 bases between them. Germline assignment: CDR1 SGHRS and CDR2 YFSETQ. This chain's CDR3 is CASSLDSSNQPQHF. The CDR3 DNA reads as TGCGCCAGCAGCTTGGACAGTAGCAATCAGCCCCAGCATTTT.